This entry is about one TCR beta chain. Its target antigen remains unknown. Base qualities are not recorded, but no much larger clone differs from it by a single base. The sample originates from a study of T cell responses to AZD1222 COVID-19 vaccine (dated by TCRdb to the early 2020s). At the level of the whole study: AZD1222 recipients given second doses at about 4 weeks or at about 12 weeks were pooled, since spike-specific TCR depth and breadth were not found to differ between the two schedules. TCR sequencing covered roughly 230 trial participants: nearly 210 given two doses of AZD1222 and 26 given two doses of MenACWY control vaccine. Enrollment into the trials was organized by age into subgroups of 18-55, 56-69 and 70-plus years, and those subgroups contained roughly 150, 30 and 60 TCR-sequenced participants, respectively. The research as a whole found: Participants were mostly white British, with more females than males. The authors suggested clonal diversity may have been underestimated. The 56-69-year group was small, and its depth increase did not reach significance, likely because of low power. After two AZD1222 doses, both the breadth and the depth of spike-specific TCRs were significantly higher than at day 0 and than in MenACWY recipients. Because no day 14 peak-response samples were available, repertoires were characterized only after the peak T cell response. Nearly half of unique spike-specific TCRs reportedly recognized epitopes outside regions mutated in the B.1.351 and B.1.1.7 variants. Conclusions about previously exposed vaccinees were limited because only five to seven AZD1222 recipients were SARS-CoV-2 seropositive at baseline. CD4 TCRs associated with the vaccine covered the entire spike protein, and the dominant responses were in regions 160-218 and 743-854.

Based on the germline V gene, the CDR1 and CDR2 sequences are MDHEN and SYDVKM. The CDR3, cysteine through phenylalanine, is 12 amino acids long. CDR3 DNA is the only sequence kept; it has 36 bases, read in frame from the first base. V loses 10 bases, J loses 6 bases, and the germline ends lie 15 bases apart. The CDR3 regions of human TCRbeta chains were analyzed by immunosequencing. Turning to the authors' computational methods: TCRs in the repertoires were compared against a reference library of SARS-CoV-2-specific TCRs that had been generated with the MIRA antigen-specificity platform. Breadth was defined as the fraction of unique TCRs that were SARS-CoV-2-associated. Depth was defined as the fraction of total T cells that were SARS-CoV-2-associated. Using the MIRA data, each spike-specific TCR was assigned both to the spike region to which the TCR was reactive and to a CD4 or CD8 class. Log10-transformed breadth and depth values were compared by one-way ANOVA with Sidak's multiple comparisons tests. The clones in this table, taken by TCRdb from immuneACCESS, are in-frame only. Not every clone is retained; where verified, under half of the shortfall comes from an unresolved V gene, and the cause of the rest is unknown. V, J and clone size reflect that table, while D and trimming were determined from the DNA. This sample gives 100,000 or so clones in total; 82% of them show up just once. The ten largest clonotypes hold 4% to 6% of the sample.

The time point tag for this specimen amounts to: baseline before first vaccination. Vaccinee samples came from UK trials COV001 and COV002, including a single-blind randomized controlled phase 2/3 trial of AZD1222 (ChAdOx1 nCoV-19) in healthy adults. For TCRbeta chain sequencing, PBMC samples from trial participants were taken at day 0 and at day 28 after the second dose. Sequenced here: peripheral blood, sampled on day 0 of AZD1222 vaccination. This TCR derives from an adult in good health. The rearranged chain carries TRBV28 and TRBJ1-2; TRBD1 might be the D gene, on 5 matching bases. Read as DNA, the sequence is TGTGCCACCATCCGGGACGTTGATGGCTACACCTTC. Its product reads: CATIRDVDGYTF.